The present TCR beta chain was sequenced within a study of cytomegalovirus exposure and HLA in healthy donors. 13 Jbeta primers and 60 Vbeta primers were used for the PCR. Per the study methods: Tens of millions of unique TCR beta chains, 9 million to 12 million shared, were counted in a later analysis. Repertoires were generated with immunoSEQ multiplex PCR, while TCRdb's copy carries only in-frame clones and drops some. The V and J calls and clone size come from that table; D and trimming were worked out from the DNA. The sample includes 65,000 to 70,000 clones, roughly four fifths seen only once; the top ten take 6% to 6.5%. This sequence was found in a man aged 50 or older in good health and CMV-seronegative. Sequenced sample: PBMCs.

CDR3 in amino acids: CSVSNAGGAVRPNTEAFF. CDR3 coding DNA: TGCAGCGTTTCTAATGCTGGAGGGGCAGTAAGACCGAACACTGAAGCTTTCTTT. The chain combines TRBV29-1 with TRBJ1-1, with TRBD1 as a possible D gene (5 bases). Trimming shortened V by 5 bases and J by 1 base, and 26 bases separated the two germline ends. The length of the CDR3 is 18 residues. The germline CDR1 and CDR2 sequences are SQVTM and ANQGSEA.